This T cell receptor (beta chain) was sequenced for a study of cytomegalovirus exposure and HLA in healthy donors. Study-wide findings and caveats: Follow-up analysis seemed to connect common viral pathogens with several of the most significant clusters identified. Analyzed later, association rates of TCRs varied across HLA loci, with DRB1 most and HLA-C fewest.

Only one count was recorded for this clone. Its cognate antigen is unknown. The PCR was carried out with 60 Vbeta primers and 13 Jbeta primers. In the source study's methods: An analysis performed later counted about 80 million unique TCR beta chains (roughly 11 million of them shared). Assay used: immunoSEQ multiplex PCR; TCRdb lists only in-frame clones, some missing. D and trimming were read from the DNA, whereas the V and J calls and clone size are those reported in that table. The sample consists of about 67,000 clones, 80% to 90% of them appearing once. V was trimmed by 3 bases and J by 4 bases, leaving 3 bases between them. Germline values: CDR1 LNHNV, CDR2 YYDKDF (reference sequence). This CDR3 spans 12 amino acids.

The genes are TRBV15 and TRBJ1-4; D gene unclear. The specimen sequenced was PBMCs. The TCR sequence derives from a woman in her twenties or thirties in good health and CMV-seropositive. The CDR3 here is CATSSYNEKLFF. Here the CDR3 DNA reads TGTGCCACCAGCAGTTATAATGAAAAACTGTTTTTT.